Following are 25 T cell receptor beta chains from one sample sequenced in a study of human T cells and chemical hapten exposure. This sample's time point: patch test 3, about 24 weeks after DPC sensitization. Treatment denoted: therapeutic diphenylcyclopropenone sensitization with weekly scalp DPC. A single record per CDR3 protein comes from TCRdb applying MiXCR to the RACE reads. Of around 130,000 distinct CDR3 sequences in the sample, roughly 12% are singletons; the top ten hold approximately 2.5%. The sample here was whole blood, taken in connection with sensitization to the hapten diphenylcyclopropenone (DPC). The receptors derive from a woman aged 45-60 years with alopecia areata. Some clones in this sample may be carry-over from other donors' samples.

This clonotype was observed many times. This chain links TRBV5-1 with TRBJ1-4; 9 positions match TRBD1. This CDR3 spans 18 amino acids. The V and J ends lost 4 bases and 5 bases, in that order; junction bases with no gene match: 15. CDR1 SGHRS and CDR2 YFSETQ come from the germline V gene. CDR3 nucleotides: TGCGCCAGCAGCACCGCCGGGACAGGGATCCCGGGAAATGAAAAACTGTTTTTT. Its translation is CASSTAGTGIPGNEKLFF.

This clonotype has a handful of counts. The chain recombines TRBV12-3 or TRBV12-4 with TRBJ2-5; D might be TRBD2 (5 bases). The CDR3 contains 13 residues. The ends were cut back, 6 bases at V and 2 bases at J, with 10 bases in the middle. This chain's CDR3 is CASRRTGQETQYF. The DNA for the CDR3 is TGTGCCAGCAGGAGGACTGGACAAGAGACCCAGTACTTC.

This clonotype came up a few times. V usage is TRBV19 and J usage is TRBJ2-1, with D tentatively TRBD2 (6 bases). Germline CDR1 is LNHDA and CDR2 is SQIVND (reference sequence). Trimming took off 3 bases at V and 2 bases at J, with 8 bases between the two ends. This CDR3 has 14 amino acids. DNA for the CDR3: TGTGCCAGTAGTATGCTAGCGACCTACAATGAGCAGTTCTTC. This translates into CASSMLATYNEQFF.

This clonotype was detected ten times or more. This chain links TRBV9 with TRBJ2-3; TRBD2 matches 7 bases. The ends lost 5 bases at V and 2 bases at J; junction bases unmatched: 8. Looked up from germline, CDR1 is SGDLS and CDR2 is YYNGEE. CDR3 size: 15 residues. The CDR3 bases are TGTGCCAGCAGTGAAAGCGGGGCACACACAGATACGCAGTATTTT. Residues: CASSESGAHTDTQYF.

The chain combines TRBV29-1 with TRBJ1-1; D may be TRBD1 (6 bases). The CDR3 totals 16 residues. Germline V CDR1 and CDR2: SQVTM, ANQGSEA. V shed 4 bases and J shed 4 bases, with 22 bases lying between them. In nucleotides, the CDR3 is TGCAGCGTTGGGGGGGAGGGGGTCCTGAGTAGCACTGAAGCTTTCTTT. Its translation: CSVGGEGVLSSTEAFF.

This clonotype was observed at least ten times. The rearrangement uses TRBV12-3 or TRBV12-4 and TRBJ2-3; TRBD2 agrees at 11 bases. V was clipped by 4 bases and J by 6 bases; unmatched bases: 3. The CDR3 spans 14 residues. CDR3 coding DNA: TGTGCCAGCAGTTACTTAGCGGGAGGGGATACGCAGTATTTT. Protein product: CASSYLAGGDTQYF.

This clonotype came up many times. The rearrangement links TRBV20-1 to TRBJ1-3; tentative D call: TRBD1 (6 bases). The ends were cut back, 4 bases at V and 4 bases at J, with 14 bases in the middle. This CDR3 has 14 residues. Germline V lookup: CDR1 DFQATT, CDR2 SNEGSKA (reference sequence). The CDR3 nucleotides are TGCAGTGCTAAAGCAGGGGCAGGAGGAAACACCATATATTTT. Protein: CSAKAGAGGNTIYF.

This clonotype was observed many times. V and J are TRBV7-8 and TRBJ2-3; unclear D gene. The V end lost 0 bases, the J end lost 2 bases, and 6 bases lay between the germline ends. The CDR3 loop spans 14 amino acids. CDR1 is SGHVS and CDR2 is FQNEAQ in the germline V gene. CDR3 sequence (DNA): TGTGCCAGCAGCTTAGCGGGGTACACAGATACGCAGTATTTT. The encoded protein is CASSLAGYTDTQYF.

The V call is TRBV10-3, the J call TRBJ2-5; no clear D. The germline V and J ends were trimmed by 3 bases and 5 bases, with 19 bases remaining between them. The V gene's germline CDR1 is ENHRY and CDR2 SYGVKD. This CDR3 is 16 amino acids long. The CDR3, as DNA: TGTGCCATCAGTGACCCGAATACCCCGGGTGGCGAGACCCAGTACTTC. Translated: CAISDPNTPGGETQYF.

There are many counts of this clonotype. The CDR3 nucleotides read TGTGCCAGCAGCCCGGGACAGGGGGATTCCAAAAACATTCAGTACTTC. Translation: CASSPGQGDSKNIQYF. The rearrangement uses TRBV7-9 and TRBJ2-4; 11 nucleotides align to TRBD1. The germline CDR1 and CDR2 sequences are SEHNR and FQNEAQ (reference sequence). The V segment lost 5 bases and the J segment 2 bases; nucleotides outside the gene matches: 5. The CDR3 contains 16 residues. The whole variable domain, filled in from reference TRBV7-9 and TRBJ2-4, reads DTGVSQNPRHKITKRGQNVTFRCDPISEHNRLYWYRQTLGQGPEFLTYFQNEAQLEKSRLLSDRFSAERPKGSFSTLEIQRTEQGDSAMYLCASSPGQGDSKNIQYFGAGTRLSVL.

CDR3 sequence: CASSSGTAMFALHF. In nucleotides, the CDR3 is TGTGCCAGCAGTTCCGGGACAGCTATGTTCGCCCTCCACTTT. The chain carries TRBV6-6 and TRBJ1-6, with 7 bases identical to TRBD1. The V and J ends lost 4 bases and 14 bases, in that order; junction bases with no gene match: 11. This CDR3 has 14 residues. Looked up from germline, CDR1 is MNHNY and CDR2 is SVGAGI (reference sequence).

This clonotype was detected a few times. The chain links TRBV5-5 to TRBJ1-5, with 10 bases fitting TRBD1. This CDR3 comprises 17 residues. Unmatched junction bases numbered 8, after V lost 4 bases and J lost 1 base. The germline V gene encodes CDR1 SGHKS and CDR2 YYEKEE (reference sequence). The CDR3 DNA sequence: TGTGCCAGCAGCCCGGGACAGGGGTTAATGAGCAATCAGCCCCAGCATTTT. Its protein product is CASSPGQGLMSNQPQHF.

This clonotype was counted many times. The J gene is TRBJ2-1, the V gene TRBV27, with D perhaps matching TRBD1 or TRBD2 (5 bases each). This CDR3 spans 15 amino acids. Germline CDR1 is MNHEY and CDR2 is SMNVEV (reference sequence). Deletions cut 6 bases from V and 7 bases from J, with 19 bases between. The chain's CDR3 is CASRTRDPGQNEQFF. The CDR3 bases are TGTGCCAGCAGGACACGGGACCCCGGCCAAAATGAGCAGTTCTTC.

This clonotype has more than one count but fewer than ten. CDR3 sequence (DNA): TGTGCCAGCAGCTTGGCAGCAGGGGGCGGTGAGCAGTTCTTC. It codes for CASSLAAGGGEQFF. The rearrangement uses TRBV5-4 and TRBJ2-1, with 8 bases lining up with TRBD1. Germline loops: CDR1 SGHNT, CDR2 YYREEE (reference sequence). V lost 0 bases to trimming and J lost 9 bases; unmatched junction nucleotides: 5. This CDR3 spans 14 amino acids.

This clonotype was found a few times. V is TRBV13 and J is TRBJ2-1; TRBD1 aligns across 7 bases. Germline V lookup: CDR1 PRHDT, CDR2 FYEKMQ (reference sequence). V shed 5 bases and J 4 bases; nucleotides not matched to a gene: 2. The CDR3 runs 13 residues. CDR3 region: CASSKQGYNEQFF. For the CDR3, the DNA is TGTGCCAGCAGCAAACAGGGGTACAATGAGCAGTTCTTC. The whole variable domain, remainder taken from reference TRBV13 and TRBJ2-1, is AAGVIQSPRHLIKEKRETATLKCYPIPRHDTVYWYQQGPGQDPQFLISFYEKMQSDKGSIPDRFSAQQFSDYHSELNMSSLELGDSALYFCASSKQGYNEQFFGPGTRLTVL.

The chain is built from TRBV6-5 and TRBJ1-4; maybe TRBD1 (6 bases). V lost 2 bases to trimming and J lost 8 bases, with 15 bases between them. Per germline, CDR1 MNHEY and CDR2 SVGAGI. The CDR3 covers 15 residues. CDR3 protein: CASSYTAQGGEKLFF. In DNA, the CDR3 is TGTGCCAGCAGTTACACCGCACAGGGAGGGGAAAAACTGTTTTTT.

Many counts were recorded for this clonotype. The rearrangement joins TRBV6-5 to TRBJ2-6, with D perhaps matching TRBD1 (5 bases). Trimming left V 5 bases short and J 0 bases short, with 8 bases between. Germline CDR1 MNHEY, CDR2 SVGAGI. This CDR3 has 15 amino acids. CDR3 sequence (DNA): TGTGCCAGCAGTCTCGACAGCTCTGGGGCCAACGTCCTGACTTTC. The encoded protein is CASSLDSSGANVLTF.

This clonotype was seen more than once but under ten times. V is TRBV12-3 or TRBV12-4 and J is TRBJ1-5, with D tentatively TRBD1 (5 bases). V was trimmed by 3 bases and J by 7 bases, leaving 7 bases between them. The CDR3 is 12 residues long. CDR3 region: CASSFWGQPQHF. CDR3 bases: TGTGCCAGCAGTTTTTGGGGGCAGCCCCAGCATTTT.

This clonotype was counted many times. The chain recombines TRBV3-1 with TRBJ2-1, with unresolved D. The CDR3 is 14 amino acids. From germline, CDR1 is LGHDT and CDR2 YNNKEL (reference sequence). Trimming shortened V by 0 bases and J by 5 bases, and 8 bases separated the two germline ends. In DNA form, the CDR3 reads TGTGCCAGCAGCCAAGATTGGCGGAACAATGAGCAGTTCTTC. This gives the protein CASSQDWRNNEQFF.

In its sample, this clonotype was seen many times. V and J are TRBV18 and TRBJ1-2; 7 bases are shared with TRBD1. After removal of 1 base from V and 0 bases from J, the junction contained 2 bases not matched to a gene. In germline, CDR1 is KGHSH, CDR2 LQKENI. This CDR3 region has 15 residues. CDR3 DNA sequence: TGTGCCAGCTCACCACGACAGGGCCCTAACTATGGCTACACCTTC. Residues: CASSPRQGPNYGYTF.

CDR3 in amino acids: CASRPRPTGELFF. CDR3 bases: TGTGCAAGTCGCCCCCGTCCAACGGGTGAGCTGTTTTTT. J is TRBJ2-2 and V is TRBV12-2. TRBV12-2 is a recognized pseudogene. The CDR3 covers 13 residues.

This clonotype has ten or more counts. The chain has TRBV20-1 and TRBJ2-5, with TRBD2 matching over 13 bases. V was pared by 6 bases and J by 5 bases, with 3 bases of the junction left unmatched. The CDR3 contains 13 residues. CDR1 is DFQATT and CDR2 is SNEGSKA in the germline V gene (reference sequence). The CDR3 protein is CSATLAGGETQYF. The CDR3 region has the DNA TGCAGTGCCACACTAGCGGGAGGGGAGACCCAGTACTTC.

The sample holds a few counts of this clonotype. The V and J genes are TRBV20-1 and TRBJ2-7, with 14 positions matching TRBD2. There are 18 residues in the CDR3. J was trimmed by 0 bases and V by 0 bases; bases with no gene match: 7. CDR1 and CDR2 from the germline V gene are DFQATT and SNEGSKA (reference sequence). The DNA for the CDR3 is TGCAGTGCTAGAGAGACTAGCGGGAGGGCCTTGCTCTCCTACGAGCAGTACTTC. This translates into CSARETSGRALLSYEQYF.

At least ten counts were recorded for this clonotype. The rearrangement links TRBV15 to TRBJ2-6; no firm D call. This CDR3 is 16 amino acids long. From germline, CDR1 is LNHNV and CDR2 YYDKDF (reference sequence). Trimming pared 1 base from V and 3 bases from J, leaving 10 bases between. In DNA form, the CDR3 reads TGTGCCACCAGCAGAGCCCCAGGAGATGGGGCCAACGTCCTGACTTTC. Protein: CATSRAPGDGANVLTF. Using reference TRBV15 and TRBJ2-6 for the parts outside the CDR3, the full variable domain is DAMVIQNPRYQVTQFGKPVTLSCSQTLNHNVMYWYQQKSSQAPKLLFHYYDKDFNNEADTPDNFQSRRPNTSFCFLDIRSPGLGDTAMYLCATSRAPGDGANVLTFGAGSRLTVL.

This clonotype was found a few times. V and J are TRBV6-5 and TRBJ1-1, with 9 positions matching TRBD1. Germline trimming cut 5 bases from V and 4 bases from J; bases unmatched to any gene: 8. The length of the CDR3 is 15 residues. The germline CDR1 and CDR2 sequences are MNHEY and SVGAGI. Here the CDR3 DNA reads TGTGCCAGCAGTAGCGGACAGGGGATGGGCACTGAAGCTTTCTTT. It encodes CASSSGQGMGTEAFF.